The rows below give T cell receptor beta chains drawn from one sample of a study of cytomegalovirus exposure and HLA in healthy donors. The repertoire was sequenced with immunoSEQ multiplex PCR; TCRdb's copy has only in-frame clones and lacks some. The data show about 62,000 clones, about 90% seen once. The sequencing sample was made of PBMCs. The receptor source for this set is a man between 18 and 35 years old in good health and CMV-seronegative. CDR3s include the opening cysteine and the closing phenylalanine or tryptophan. The order of the fields is J gene, clone size, V gene, D gene, CDR3 DNA, CDR3 protein. D genes are given only for firm matches. Rows give clone size only sometimes, using once, few, many, or a class for an expanded clone.

J: TRBJ2-3
size: NA
V: TRBV15
D: TRBD2
DNA: TGTGCCACCAGCATCGGGGGGTGGGCAGATACGCAGTATTTT
CDR3: CATSIGGWADTQYF

J: TRBJ1-2
size: NA
V: TRBV10-2
D: NA
DNA: TGCGCCAGCAGTGACAACAGCCACTATGGCTACACCTTC
CDR3: CASSDNSHYGYTF

J: TRBJ2-1
size: NA
V: TRBV11-2
D: TRBD2
DNA: TGTGCCAGCAGCTTAGGACTAGCGGGGGTTGAGCAGTTCTTC
CDR3: CASSLGLAGVEQFF

J: TRBJ2-3
size: NA
V: TRBV9
D: TRBD2
DNA: TGTGCCAGCAGCGGGCCTCTGGTAGCGGGGGACCTGGATACGCAGTATTTT
CDR3: CASSGPLVAGDLDTQYF

J: TRBJ2-7
size: NA
V: TRBV5-6
D: NA
DNA: TGTGCCAGCAGCTTAAGGAGGTATAGCGAGCAGTACTTC
CDR3: CASSLRRYSEQYF

J: TRBJ2-3
size: NA
V: TRBV10-1
D: TRBD1
DNA: TGCGCCAGCAGTGAGAGGACAGGGGCAGATACGCAGTATTTT
CDR3: CASSERTGADTQYF

J: TRBJ1-2
size: NA
V: TRBV5-6
D: NA
DNA: TGTGCCAGCAGCTTGGGGGCTGGCTATGGCTACACCTTC
CDR3: CASSLGAGYGYTF

J: TRBJ2-7
size: NA
V: TRBV5-4
D: NA
DNA: TGTGCCAGCAGCGTACCAGGGGAACCCTACGAGCAGTACTTC
CDR3: CASSVPGEPYEQYF

J: TRBJ1-2
size: few
V: TRBV10-3
D: NA
DNA: TGTGCCATCAGTGCAGGGAACTATGGCTACACCTTC
CDR3: CAISAGNYGYTF

J: TRBJ1-4
size: few
V: TRBV5-1
D: TRBD1
DNA: TGCGCCAGCAGCTTGGGACAGGGGTGGGAAAAACTGTTTTTT
CDR3: CASSLGQGWEKLFF

J: TRBJ1-5
size: NA
V: TRBV7-9
D: NA
DNA: TGTGCCAGCAGCCCCGAGGGCAATAGCAATCAGCCCCAGCATTTT
CDR3: CASSPEGNSNQPQHF

J: TRBJ2-1
size: NA
V: TRBV6-6
D: NA
DNA: TGTGCCAGCAGTTACCAAAGGGGGGGCGGCAATGAGCAGTTCTTC
CDR3: CASSYQRGGGNEQFF

J: TRBJ2-2
size: NA
V: TRBV2
D: TRBD2
DNA: TGTGCCAGCAGTGATACGGCTAGCGGGGGCACCGGGGAGCTGTTTTTT
CDR3: CASSDTASGGTGELFF

J: TRBJ1-1
size: NA
V: TRBV27
D: TRBD1
DNA: TGTGCCAGCAGTCATAGACAGGGGGGCACTGAAGCTTTCTTT
CDR3: CASSHRQGGTEAFF

J: TRBJ2-6
size: NA
V: TRBV6-4
D: TRBD2
DNA: TGTGCCAGCAGTGTCTCTAGCGGGTCTGGGGCCAACGTCCTGACTTTC
CDR3: CASSVSSGSGANVLTF

J: TRBJ1-1
size: NA
V: TRBV7-9
D: NA
DNA: TGTGCCAGCAGCCCTCAGGTAGGGGTGACTGAAGCTTTCTTT
CDR3: CASSPQVGVTEAFF

J: TRBJ2-7
size: NA
V: TRBV15
D: TRBD1
DNA: TGTGCCACCTCCGGGACAGCCTCCTACGAGCAGTACTTC
CDR3: CATSGTASYEQYF

J: TRBJ2-5
size: once
V: TRBV29-1
D: TRBD1
DNA: TGCAGCGTTGAGGACAGGGGCCGACAAGAGACCCAGTACTTC
CDR3: CSVEDRGRQETQYF

J: TRBJ2-7
size: once
V: TRBV12-5
D: TRBD2
DNA: TGTGCTAGTGGTTTCGGGGGGGTGGCCGAGCAGTACTTC
CDR3: CASGFGGVAEQYF

J: TRBJ1-2
size: NA
V: TRBV10-2
D: TRBD1
DNA: TGCGCCAGCAGTGATTCAGGGGGTAGTTTCTATGGCTACACCTTC
CDR3: CASSDSGGSFYGYTF

J: TRBJ1-4
size: once
V: TRBV5-4
D: TRBD1
DNA: TGTGCCAGCAGCCCGGGACAGGGCAGTATCGAAAAACTGTTTTTT
CDR3: CASSPGQGSIEKLFF

J: TRBJ1-1
size: NA
V: TRBV9
D: TRBD1
DNA: TGTGCCAGCAGCTCCCGCGGACAGGGGAATGTTGAAGCTTTCTTT
CDR3: CASSSRGQGNVEAFF

J: TRBJ2-1
size: NA
V: TRBV4-2
D: TRBD2
DNA: TGTGCCAGCAGCCAAGAGGTTTCTAGCGGGGTAGACAATGAGCAGTTCTTC
CDR3: CASSQEVSSGVDNEQFF

J: TRBJ2-7
size: NA
V: TRBV4-2
D: TRBD2
DNA: TGTGCCAGCAGCCAGTGGACTAGCGGGGTAACCTACGAGCAGTACTTC
CDR3: CASSQWTSGVTYEQYF